This T cell receptor beta chain is from a study of identical twins. Points from the study as a whole: Models came in too low on out-of-frame TCR alpha sharing in monozygotic twins. Out-of-frame beta chain sequences displayed weaker excess sharing between twins.

The table lists this clonotype with many counts. Its antigen is still unknown. CDR1 and CDR2 (germline): SGHDN, FVKESK. V was trimmed by 4 bases and J by 1 base, leaving 5 bases between them. This CDR3 is built from 13 residues. TCRdb re-derived calls from the 5' RACE reads in MiXCR, one entry per CDR3 protein. The table has more than 400,000 distinct CDR3 sequences, nearly 15% seen once. This sample also appeared in a second study, on yellow fever vaccine responses in identical twins.

The origin of this receptor is a woman under 30 in good health. J is TRBJ2-1 and V is TRBV14; D perhaps matches TRBD2 (5 bases). The material sequenced was CD4+ T cells sorted from blood. For the CDR3, the DNA is TGTGCCAGCAGCCCGGGATCCTACAATGAGCAGTTCTTC. Residues: CASSPGSYNEQFF. The full variable domain, with the rest looked up from reference TRBV14 and TRBJ2-1, is EAGVTQFPSHSVIEKGQTVTLRCDPISGHDNLYWYRRVMGKEIKFLLHFVKESKQDESGMPNNRFLAERTGGTYSTLKVQPAELEDSGVYFCASSPGSYNEQFFGPGTRLTVL.